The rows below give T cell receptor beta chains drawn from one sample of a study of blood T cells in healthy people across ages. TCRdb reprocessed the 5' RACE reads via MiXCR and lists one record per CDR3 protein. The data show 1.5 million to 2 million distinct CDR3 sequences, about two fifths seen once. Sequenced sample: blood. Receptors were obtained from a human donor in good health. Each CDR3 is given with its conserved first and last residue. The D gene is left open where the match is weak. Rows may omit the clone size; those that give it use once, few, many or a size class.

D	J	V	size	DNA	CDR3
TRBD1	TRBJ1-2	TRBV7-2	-	TGTGCCAGCAGCTTAATTGCAGGGGGTTTCGGCTACACCTTC	CASSLIAGGFGYTF
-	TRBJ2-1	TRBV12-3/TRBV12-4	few	TGTGCCGGCAGGAATGGGGCCTACAATGAGCAGTTCTTC	CAGRNGAYNEQFF
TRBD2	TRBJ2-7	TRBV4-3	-	TGCGCCAGCAGCCAAGAAGAGATAGGAGCGGGGGGTCGCTACGAGCAGTACTTC	CASSQEEIGAGGRYEQYF
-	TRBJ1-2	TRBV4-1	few	TGCGCCAGCAGCCAAGGTCCAGCTCACTATGGCTACACCTTC	CASSQGPAHYGYTF
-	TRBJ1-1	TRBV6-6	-	TGTGCCAGCAGTTACTCGGAACACCTGAACACTGAAGCTTTCTTT	CASSYSEHLNTEAFF
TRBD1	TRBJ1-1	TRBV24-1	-	TGTGCCCAATCCTACGTCCCCCCCAAGGTTGACAGGGTGAACACTGAAGCTTTCTTT	CAQSYVPPKVDRVNTEAFF
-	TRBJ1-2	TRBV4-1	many	TGCGCCAGCAGCCAAGATGTGATCCTGAACGGCTACACCTTC	CASSQDVILNGYTF
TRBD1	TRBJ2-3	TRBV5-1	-	TGCGCCAGCAGCCAAACCGGGACAGGGGGCCCAGATACGCAGTATTTT	CASSQTGTGGPDTQYF
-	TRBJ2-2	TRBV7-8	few	TGTGCCAGCAGCTTAGGAGTAGGGGGTGACGGGGAGCTGTTTTTT	CASSLGVGGDGELFF
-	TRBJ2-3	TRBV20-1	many	TGCGGCGGGTGGCCTTCTAGCACAGATACGCAGTATTTT	CGGWPSSTDTQYF
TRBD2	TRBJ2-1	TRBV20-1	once	TGCAGTGCTAGAGATGGGGCTAGCGGGAGTTACAATGAGCAGTTCTTC	CSARDGASGSYNEQFF
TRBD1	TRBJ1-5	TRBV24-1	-	TGTGCCACCAGTGACCCAGACAGGGAACCCCTTCGGCCCCAGCATTTT	CATSDPDREPLRPQHF
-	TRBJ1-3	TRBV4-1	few	TGCGCCAGCAGCCAAGAGTACGGAGACACCATATATTTT	CASSQEYGDTIYF
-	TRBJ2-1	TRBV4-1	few	TGCGCCAGCAGCCAAGACACCAGGACCGCCCTTTGGGATGAGCAGTTCTTC	CASSQDTRTALWDEQFF
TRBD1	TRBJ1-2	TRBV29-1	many	TGCAGCGTTGGGGACAGTTCTAACTATGGCTACACCTTC	CSVGDSSNYGYTF
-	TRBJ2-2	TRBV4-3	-	TGCGCCAGCAGCCAAGATTTGATGTTGAACACCGGGGAGCTGTTTTTT	CASSQDLMLNTGELFF
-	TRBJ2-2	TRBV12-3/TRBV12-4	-	TGTGCCAGCAGCCTTCAGGGCAGGCCCATCGGCGGGGAGCTGTTTTTT	CASSLQGRPIGGELFF
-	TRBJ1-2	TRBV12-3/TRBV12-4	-	TGTGCCAGCAGTAGTTCCGGGGACGGGGTAGAAAACTATGGCTACACCTTC	CASSSSGDGVENYGYTF
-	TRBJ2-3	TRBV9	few	TGTGCCAGCAGCGTCCGACTAGGCACCAGCCCCACAGATACGCAGTATTTT	CASSVRLGTSPTDTQYF
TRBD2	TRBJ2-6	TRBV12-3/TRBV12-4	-	TGTGCCAGCAGAATCGCGGGGGTGGGACGGTCTGGGGCCAACGTCCTGACTTTC	CASRIAGVGRSGANVLTF
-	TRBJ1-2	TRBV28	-	TGTGCCATCTGGGGGGGGTTTGGCTACACCTTC	CAIWGGFGYTF
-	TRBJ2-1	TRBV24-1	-	TGTGCCACCAGTGGCCCTAGCTCCCACAATGAGCAGTTCTTC	CATSGPSSHNEQFF
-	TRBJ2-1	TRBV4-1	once	TGCGCCAACGGCCAAGAAAGGCGACTAGTAGGGAACAATGAGCAGTTCTTC	CANGQERRLVGNNEQFF